Below, 18 T cell receptor beta chains from the same sample are listed, as sequenced in a study of identical twins listed by TCRdb under 2016. Preparation of the library involved 5' RACE. Reads for this sample came from an Illumina HiSeq 2000. The public reads were reanalyzed by TCRdb: fastp trimming at Q25, MiXCR alignment, in-frame beta chains only. CDR3 protein duplicates are merged, each entry listing the most common genes and DNA. For this sample the table gives under 250,000 distinct CDR3 sequences, of which about 7.5% were detected only once. The ten largest make up about 1.9% of the sample. This same sample was also taken into another study, of yellow fever vaccine responses in identical twins.

The source material was memory (CD45RO+) T cells sorted from blood. According to the study, the label for this sample's cell subset or site signals: CD45RO+ enriched T cells. Receptors originate from a woman between 18 and 30 years old in good health.

J is TRBJ2-1 and V is TRBV3-1; no clear D gene. Germline CDR1 reads LGHDT; CDR2 reads YNNKEL (reference sequence). The CDR3 has 13 amino acids. The V end lost 1 base, the J end lost 6 bases, and 7 bases lay between the germline ends. The CDR3, as DNA: TGTGCCAGCAGCCAAGGCCCGATCAATGAGCAGTTCTTC. Protein sequence: CASSQGPINEQFF.

This clonotype has ten or more counts. CDR3: CASSPGIAGGPDTQYF. DNA of the CDR3: TGTGCCAGCAGCCCGGGGATAGCGGGGGGGCCAGATACGCAGTATTTT. V is TRBV7-3 and J is TRBJ2-3; 11 nucleotides match TRBD2. Per the germline V gene, CDR1 is SGHTA and CDR2 is FQGTGA. J lost 4 bases, V lost 5 bases, and 8 bases had no gene match. The CDR3 consists of 16 residues.

This clonotype was picked up many times. The chain links TRBV10-3 to TRBJ2-1, with D possibly called TRBD1 or TRBD2 (5 bases each). Germline V lookup: CDR1 ENHRY, CDR2 SYGVKD. This CDR3 spans 13 amino acids. V was cut by 4 bases and J by 9 bases, with 13 bases left in between. The CDR3 is CAISGGGRGEQFF. In DNA, the CDR3 is TGTGCCATCAGTGGCGGAGGTAGGGGTGAGCAGTTCTTC.

In this sample, this clonotype turned up many times. The rearrangement uses TRBV27 and TRBJ1-1; D gene ambiguous. V was trimmed by 6 bases and J by 2 bases, leaving 13 bases between them. CDR3 length: 14 amino acids. Germline V gene data show CDR1 as MNHEY and CDR2 as SMNVEV (reference sequence). CDR3 in amino acids: CASSRGPDNTEAFF. In nucleotides, the CDR3 is TGTGCCAGCAGCCGAGGGCCAGACAACACTGAAGCTTTCTTT.

This clonotype was observed a handful of times. The chain links TRBV2 to TRBJ2-7; D uncertain. Between the trimmed V and J ends, which lost 8 bases and 3 bases, there was a span of 11 bases. Germline V gives CDR1 SNHLY, CDR2 FYNNEI. This CDR3 has 12 residues. The CDR3: CASLLSDYEQYF. DNA for the CDR3: TGTGCCAGCTTGCTCAGCGACTACGAGCAGTACTTC.

This clonotype has only a few counts. The chain has TRBV7-2 and TRBJ1-3, with a weak D call TRBD1 (6 bases). The CDR3 runs 16 residues. Germline-derived CDR1 and CDR2 are SGHTA and FQGNSA. V lost 1 base, J lost 0 bases, and 10 bases lay in between. The CDR3 spells CASSLGGTISGNTIYF. The CDR3 nucleotides read TGTGCCAGCAGCTTAGGTGGGACAATCTCTGGAAACACCATATATTTT.

In this sample, this clonotype turned up many times. The chain recombines TRBV3-1 with TRBJ2-4; no clear D. The ends were cut back, 0 bases at V and 5 bases at J, with 14 bases in the middle. The CDR3 consists of 16 residues. Germline CDR1 reads LGHDT; CDR2 reads YNNKEL (reference sequence). CDR3 amino acids: CASSQDRTDRENIQYF. CDR3 in DNA: TGTGCCAGCAGCCAAGACCGGACCGATAGGGAAAACATTCAGTACTTC.

The rearrangement links TRBV29-1 to TRBJ2-5; D is possibly TRBD1 (6 bases). The CDR3 length is 12 residues. V lost 3 bases to trimming and J lost 5 bases, with 10 bases between them. Germline lookup yields CDR1 SQVTM and CDR2 ANQGSEA. The CDR3: CSVDWQGETQYF. The CDR3 DNA follows: TGCAGCGTTGACTGGCAGGGGGAGACCCAGTACTTC.

This clonotype was picked up a small number of times. The rearrangement uses TRBV2 and TRBJ1-1; D ambiguous. CDR3 length: 13 residues. CDR1 is SNHLY and CDR2 is FYNNEI in the germline V gene. V was pared by 0 bases and J by 10 bases, with 12 bases between. The CDR3 is CASSEAKAGRAFF. The CDR3 DNA is TGTGCCAGCAGTGAAGCGAAGGCAGGAAGAGCTTTCTTT. Using reference TRBV2 and TRBJ1-1 for the parts outside the CDR3, the full variable domain is EPEVTQTPSHQVTQMGQEVILRCVPISNHLYFYWYRQILGQKVEFLVSFYNNEISEKSEIFDDQFSVERPDGSNFTLKIRSTKLEDSAMYFCASSEAKAGRAFFGQGTRLTVV.

The rearrangement joins TRBV12-3 or TRBV12-4 to TRBJ2-2; 8 bases align to TRBD1. The CDR3 is 17 residues long. J lost 5 bases, V lost 8 bases, and 16 bases had no gene match. For the CDR3, the DNA is TGTGCCAGCCAACGCGACCGGGACAGGCCCCGGACCGGGGAGCTGTTTTTT. Translation: CASQRDRDRPRTGELFF.

The chain couples TRBV20-1 to TRBJ1-6; the D is unclear. Trimming left V 6 bases short and J 3 bases short, with 12 bases between. Germline V gene data show CDR1 as DFQATT and CDR2 as SNEGSKA (reference sequence). CDR3 length equals 14 residues. The CDR3 spells CSAKEGGYNSPLHF. CDR3 DNA sequence: TGCAGTGCCAAGGAGGGTGGCTATAATTCACCCCTCCACTTT.

V gene TRBV5-1 combines with J gene TRBJ2-7, with D maybe TRBD2 (6 bases). V lost 0 bases to trimming and J lost 7 bases, with 20 bases between them. The germline CDR1 and CDR2 sequences are SGHRS and YFSETQ. The CDR3 has 16 residues. This CDR3 is CASSLAAGGPAGEQYF. The CDR3 region has the DNA TGCGCCAGCAGCTTGGCCGCAGGCGGACCGGCGGGGGAGCAGTACTTC.

V gene TRBV7-2 combines with J gene TRBJ2-1; tentative D call: TRBD1 (5 bases). CDR1 and CDR2 (germline): SGHTA, FQGNSA. Trimming removed 5 bases from V and 4 bases from J, with 15 bases in between. The CDR3 has 15 residues. CDR3 DNA: TGTGCCAGCAGCAAAGACGGAAGGGGTTACAATGAGCAGTTCTTC. It encodes CASSKDGRGYNEQFF.

This clonotype was seen at least ten times. This chain uses TRBV5-6 with TRBJ2-3; D may be TRBD1 (5 bases). CDR3 size: 15 residues. Germline values: CDR1 SGHDT, CDR2 YYEEEE. V lost 1 base to trimming and J lost 6 bases, with 15 bases between them. The CDR3 loop reads CASSLNIGVGDTQYF. CDR3 nucleotides: TGTGCCAGCAGCTTGAACATAGGGGTTGGGGATACGCAGTATTTT.

This clonotype was seen ten or more times. This chain links TRBV5-6 with TRBJ2-1; 14 bases agree with TRBD2. The CDR3 loop spans 15 amino acids. Germline CDR1 SGHDT, CDR2 YYEEEE. Trimming removed 5 bases from V and 8 bases from J; junction bases left unmatched: 6. The CDR3 spells CASRGLAGEGDEQFF. The CDR3 bases are TGTGCCAGCAGGGGACTAGCGGGAGAGGGGGATGAGCAGTTCTTC.

This chain uses TRBV4-2 with TRBJ2-7, with 8 bases fitting TRBD2. This CDR3 has 17 amino acids. Germline CDR1 and CDR2: LGHNA and YNFKEQ. With 0 bases clipped from V and 1 base from J, the junction kept 8 bases outside the gene matches. The DNA of the CDR3 is TGTGCCAGCAGCCAAGAACGGGCGAGCGGGGGTTCCTACGAGCAGTACTTC. Protein: CASSQERASGGSYEQYF.

This clonotype occurred many times. The chain has TRBV4-3 and TRBJ2-7, with D possibly TRBD1 on 5 matching bases. The CDR3 contains 13 residues. Germline V lookup: CDR1 LGHNA, CDR2 YSLEER. V lost 0 bases to trimming and J lost 2 bases, with 5 bases between them. DNA of the CDR3: TGCGCCAGCAGCCAAGAGACAGCCTACGAGCAGTACTTC. Translating it yields CASSQETAYEQYF.

Ten or more counts support this clonotype. This sequence joins TRBV20-1 and TRBJ2-3; no clear D. CDR1 DFQATT and CDR2 SNEGSKA come from the germline V gene (reference sequence). The CDR3 covers 15 residues. The ends were cut back, 0 bases at V and 1 base at J, with 11 bases in the middle. The CDR3 protein is CSARESEARTDTQYF. CDR3 in DNA: TGCAGTGCTAGAGAATCGGAAGCGCGCACAGATACGCAGTATTTT.